This entry lists 30 T cell receptor beta chains sequenced from one sample in a study of cytomegalovirus exposure and HLA in healthy donors. PCR primers comprised 60 Vbeta and 13 Jbeta primers. TCRdb keeps only in-frame clones here, not all; method: immunoSEQ multiplex PCR. This sample has about 100,000 clones, with over 60% found just once. What was sequenced was PBMCs. These receptors all stem from a female donor in good health and CMV-seropositive.

The genes are TRBV29-1 and TRBJ2-7; 10 bases are a match to TRBD1. This CDR3 has 13 amino acids. Germline V gene sequence: CDR1 SQVTM, CDR2 ANQGSEA. V shed 3 bases and J 9 bases; nucleotides not matched to a gene: 8. Written as DNA, the CDR3 is TGCAGCGTTGAGGGACAGGGGACTCCATGGCAGTACTTC. Translated, it gives CSVEGQGTPWQYF.

The V and J genes are TRBV4-3 and TRBJ2-5; 10 bases map to TRBD2. CDR1 is LGHNA and CDR2 is YSLEER in the germline V gene. Trimming cost V 4 bases and J 9 bases; bases outside gene matches: 11. The CDR3 is 15 amino acids. In DNA, the CDR3 is TGCGCCAGCAGCCGCTATAGCGGGGGGCCTCAGCCCCAGTACTTC. It encodes CASSRYSGGPQPQYF.

CDR3 nucleotide sequence: TGTGCCAGCAGCCCCCCCTGGACAGGTGGCCAAGAGACCCAGTACTTC. Translation: CASSPPWTGGQETQYF. The rearrangement links TRBV7-6 to TRBJ2-5; 7 bases match TRBD1. CDR3 length: 16 residues. V lost 5 bases, J lost 1 base, and 10 bases stayed unmatched. Germline CDR1 reads SGHVS; CDR2 reads FNYEAQ.

The chain couples TRBV7-9 to TRBJ2-7; 8 bases align to TRBD1. Looked up from germline, CDR1 is SEHNR and CDR2 is FQNEAQ (reference sequence). V lost 5 bases to trimming and J lost 10 bases; unmatched junction nucleotides: 7. There are 12 residues in the CDR3. The CDR3 DNA reads as TGTGCCAGCAGCCCCCCGGGACAGGTTCAGTACTTC. Protein product: CASSPPGQVQYF.

This clone was picked up a small number of times. The genes are TRBV29-1 and TRBJ1-2; possible D gene TRBD1, 6 bases. V was trimmed by 6 bases and J by 2 bases, leaving 7 bases between them. The germline V gene has CDR1 SQVTM and CDR2 ANQGSEA. The CDR3 totals 11 residues. The CDR3 DNA sequence: TGCAGCGTCCAGGGGAACTATGGCTACACCTTC. Amino acids: CSVQGNYGYTF.

Points on this clone: Other DNA sequences in the sample encode the same CDR3. The chain has TRBV19 and TRBJ1-6; D gene ambiguous. V shed 3 bases and J shed 6 bases, with 9 bases lying between them. The CDR3 contains 14 residues. Germline-derived CDR1 and CDR2 are LNHDA and SQIVND (reference sequence). The CDR3 nucleotides read TGTGCCAGTAGTATGAACCGAGGTAATTCACCCCTCCACTTT. Residues: CASSMNRGNSPLHF.

The chain couples TRBV11-3 to TRBJ2-1; 7 bases line up with TRBD2. The CDR3 covers 14 residues. The trim removed 3 bases at V and 5 bases at J, leaving 4 bases unmatched. Germline CDR1 reads SGHNT; CDR2 reads YENEEA. CDR3 bases: TGTGCCAGCAGCTTGGGGAGGGGCAACAATGAGCAGTTCTTC. Its translation is CASSLGRGNNEQFF.

Notes on this clone: The germline gene is not matched at one end of the junction; a read error may be the cause. V is TRBV7-9 and J is TRBJ1-1; TRBD1 matches 7 bases. This CDR3 region has 16 residues. Looked up from germline, CDR1 is SEHNR and CDR2 is FQNEAQ (reference sequence). As DNA, the CDR3 is TGTTCCAGCAGCCGCGACAGGGAATTGGTGAACACTGAAGCTTTCTTT. This codes for CSSSRDRELVNTEAFF.

The chain is built from TRBV5-1 and TRBJ2-3; 10 nucleotides align to TRBD2. J was trimmed by 4 bases and V by 3 bases; bases with no gene match: 11. The CDR3 is 17 residues long. The germline V gene encodes CDR1 SGHRS and CDR2 YFSETQ. The CDR3 reads CASSYDPAGGPADTQYF. CDR3 nucleotides: TGCGCCAGCAGCTATGACCCAGCGGGAGGGCCAGCAGATACGCAGTATTTT.

The CDR3 nucleotides are TGTGCCTGCATAAACAGGGGGCTTGACTATGGCTACACCTTC. This codes for CACINRGLDYGYTF. The rearrangement links TRBV30 to TRBJ1-2, with 9 bases lining up with TRBD1. Unmatched junction bases numbered 8, after V lost 6 bases and J lost 3 bases. The CDR3 loop spans 14 amino acids. From germline, CDR1 is GTSNPN and CDR2 SVGIG (reference sequence).

The V call is TRBV7-9, the J call TRBJ1-4; D uncertain. The ends were cut back, 1 base at V and 3 bases at J, with 6 bases in the middle. This CDR3 contains 14 residues. Germline V gives CDR1 SEHNR, CDR2 FQNEAQ (reference sequence). For the CDR3, the DNA is TGTGCCAGCAGCTTAGGGGCAGCTAATGAAAAACTGTTTTTT. This gives the protein CASSLGAANEKLFF.

This rearrangement joins TRBV5-1 to TRBJ2-7, with 11 bases identical to TRBD2. Germline assignment: CDR1 SGHRS and CDR2 YFSETQ. The CDR3 has 15 amino acids. V trimming: 4 bases; J trimming: 5 bases; junction bases outside the gene matches: 8. The CDR3 spells CASSLGLAVPHEQYF. The CDR3 nucleotides are TGCGCCAGCAGCCTGGGACTAGCGGTTCCCCACGAGCAGTACTTC.

V usage is TRBV9 and J usage is TRBJ1-3; D may be TRBD1 (6 bases). CDR1 is SGDLS, CDR2 YYNGEE, per germline. The CDR3 spans 15 residues. Trimming stripped 4 bases from V and 4 bases from J, with 15 bases between. As DNA, the CDR3 is TGTGCCAGCAGCCTGAACACCCAGGGGGGAAACACCATATATTTT. This gives the protein CASSLNTQGGNTIYF.

Written as DNA, the CDR3 is TGTGCCAGCAGCACAGGGAACACTGAAGCTTTCTTT. Protein: CASSTGNTEAFF. This chain joins TRBV7-9 and TRBJ1-1; maybe TRBD1 (5 bases). The CDR3 is 12 amino acids. V shed 5 bases and J shed 1 base, with 5 bases lying between them. Germline V gene sequence: CDR1 SEHNR, CDR2 FQNEAQ (reference sequence).

As concerns this clone: This sample includes further DNA sequences coding for the same CDR3. The chain couples TRBV19 to TRBJ2-1; D is perhaps TRBD1 (6 bases). This CDR3 comprises 15 residues. Between the trimmed V and J ends, which lost 1 base and 4 bases, there was a span of 11 bases. Germline CDR1 is LNHDA and CDR2 is SQIVND (reference sequence). The CDR3 here is CASSIVTGPYNEQFF. CDR3 in DNA: TGTGCCAGTAGTATAGTCACAGGGCCTTACAATGAGCAGTTCTTC.

V and J are TRBV9 and TRBJ1-1; 7 nucleotides agree with TRBD1. This CDR3 region has 16 residues. The ends lost 0 bases at V and 4 bases at J; junction bases unmatched: 9. The germline V gene encodes CDR1 SGDLS and CDR2 YYNGEE. The CDR3 DNA is TGTGCCAGCAGCGTAGGGGCAGGGGGTGTGGGCACTGAAGCTTTCTTT. Translating gives CASSVGAGGVGTEAFF.

The gene calls are TRBV19 and TRBJ1-1, with D perhaps TRBD1 (5 bases). The V gene's germline CDR1 is LNHDA and CDR2 SQIVND (reference sequence). CDR3 size: 14 residues. The V gene lost 1 base and the J gene lost 6 bases, with 12 bases spanning the gap. The CDR3 protein is CASSIGGRAPEAFF. CDR3 nucleotide sequence: TGTGCCAGTAGTATAGGAGGCAGGGCGCCTGAAGCTTTCTTT.

The J gene is TRBJ2-1, the V gene TRBV30; 7 bases fit TRBD2. V was clipped by 4 bases and J by 4 bases; unmatched bases: 13. The CDR3 runs to 16 residues. Germline assignment: CDR1 GTSNPN and CDR2 SVGIG (reference sequence). CDR3 in amino acids: CAWKNAWREQYNEQFF. The CDR3 DNA is TGTGCCTGGAAAAACGCTTGGCGGGAGCAGTACAATGAGCAGTTCTTC.

The chain is built from TRBV11-3 and TRBJ2-3; TRBD2 matches 9 bases. The CDR3 has 17 amino acids. Germline V gene data show CDR1 as SGHNT and CDR2 as YENEEA. The ends lost 0 bases at V and 1 base at J; junction bases unmatched: 5. The CDR3 here is CASSLDTASGGTDTQYF. As DNA, the CDR3 is TGTGCCAGCAGCTTAGATACGGCTAGCGGGGGCACAGATACGCAGTATTTT.

This chain joins TRBV7-8 and TRBJ2-7, with 10 bases that match TRBD1. Losses at the gene ends were 1 base for V and 2 bases for J; bases not matched to a gene: 5. Germline CDR1 and CDR2: SGHVS and FQNEAQ. The CDR3 totals 16 residues. The CDR3 DNA is TGTGCCAGCAGCTTAGGGGGTGGGACAGGGGCCTACGAGCAGTACTTC. This encodes CASSLGGGTGAYEQYF.

This clone was observed a handful of times. The chain has TRBV5-4 and TRBJ2-2, with 12 bases matching TRBD1. Germline lookup yields CDR1 SGHNT and CDR2 YYREEE (reference sequence). V gave up 3 bases and J gave up 0 bases; unmatched junction bases: 6. This CDR3 comprises 18 residues. The DNA for the CDR3 is TGTGCCAGCAGCTCTCGGGGACAGGGGGCGCCGAACACCGGGGAGCTGTTTTTT. Its protein is CASSSRGQGAPNTGELFF.

V and J are TRBV5-4 and TRBJ1-1; TRBD1 might be the D (5 bases). V was trimmed by 4 bases and J by 3 bases, leaving 13 bases between them. CDR3 length: 14 amino acids. The V gene's germline CDR1 is SGHNT and CDR2 YYREEE (reference sequence). The CDR3 coding sequence is TGTGCCAGCAGCCAGGGACTTGGGGACACTGAAGCTTTCTTT. It is translated as CASSQGLGDTEAFF.

This clone turned up a few times. The V call is TRBV29-1, the J call TRBJ2-7; D may be TRBD2 (6 bases). V was cut by 4 bases and J by 4 bases, with 17 bases left in between. CDR3 length equals 14 residues. The germline CDR1 and CDR2 sequences are SQVTM and ANQGSEA. The CDR3 region is CSVGVGGAKYEQYF. The CDR3 DNA is TGCAGCGTTGGAGTCGGAGGGGCGAAATACGAGCAGTACTTC.

In its sample, this clone was seen once. V is TRBV7-9 and J is TRBJ1-2, with 7 bases matching TRBD1. The CDR3 sequence is 15 residues long. The germline V gene has CDR1 SEHNR and CDR2 FQNEAQ (reference sequence). Germline trimming cut 1 base from V and 5 bases from J; bases unmatched to any gene: 7. The CDR3 is CASSLVSTGTYGYTF. The DNA of the CDR3 is TGTGCCAGCAGCTTAGTGTCGACAGGGACATATGGCTACACCTTC.

The chain employs TRBV2 and TRBJ1-4; 8 bases are shared with TRBD1. With 6 bases clipped from V and 0 bases from J, the junction kept 9 bases outside the gene matches. The CDR3 is 17 residues long. The V gene's germline CDR1 is SNHLY and CDR2 FYNNEI. In DNA, the CDR3 is TGTGCCAGCAGACCGGGACAGGTGTTAACAACTAATGAAAAACTGTTTTTT. This translates into CASRPGQVLTTNEKLFF.

The chain employs TRBV19 and TRBJ1-1; 8 positions match TRBD1. Germline assignment: CDR1 LNHDA and CDR2 SQIVND (reference sequence). The V gene end was trimmed by 10 bases and the J gene end by 5 bases; junction bases not matched to a gene: 15. CDR3 length: 15 amino acids. CDR3 DNA: TGTGCCACCACCAGAGGTCAGGGGGCGAGGACTGAAGCTTTCTTT. This sequence encodes CATTRGQGARTEAFF.

A note on this clone: At one end, the junction sequence differs from germline, possibly due to a read error. V is TRBV7-9 and J is TRBJ1-2; 7 bases agree with TRBD1. This CDR3 has 15 residues. Germline V gene sequence: CDR1 SEHNR, CDR2 FQNEAQ (reference sequence). CDR3 residues: CSSSSSGTANYGYTF. In DNA, the CDR3 is TGTTCCAGCAGCTCCTCCGGGACAGCTAACTATGGCTACACCTTC.

The rearrangement joins TRBV4-1 to TRBJ2-7, with TRBD2 matching 14 bases. V was clipped by 1 base and J by 5 bases; unmatched bases: 4. Germline CDR1 MGHRA, CDR2 YSYEKL. The CDR3 is 16 residues long. The CDR3 coding sequence is TGCGCCAGCAGCCAAGCAGGGACTAGCGGGAGCCACGAGCAGTACTTC. Its translation: CASSQAGTSGSHEQYF.

This chain uses TRBV10-1 with TRBJ2-2; the match to TRBD2 covers 8 bases. Germline V gene data show CDR1 as WNHNN and CDR2 as SYGVQD (reference sequence). Trimming removed 3 bases from V and 1 base from J; junction bases left unmatched: 7. The CDR3 contains 17 residues. The CDR3 bases are TGCGCCAGCAGTGACCCCGGGAGGGGGTTGAACACCGGGGAGCTGTTTTTT. This sequence encodes CASSDPGRGLNTGELFF.

About this clone: Distinct nucleotide sequences in the sample also encode this CDR3. The CDR3 sequence: CASSLKQTRNTEAFF. The CDR3 region has the DNA TGTGCCAGCAGCTTAAAACAGACAAGAAACACTGAAGCTTTCTTT. V is TRBV7-2 and J is TRBJ1-1; D is ambiguous. The CDR3 is made up of 15 amino acids. Germline V gives CDR1 SGHTA, CDR2 FQGNSA. Trimming shortened V by 2 bases and J by 2 bases, and 12 bases separated the two germline ends. Full variable domain (remainder filled in from reference TRBV7-2 and TRBJ1-1): GAGVSQSPSNKVTEKGKDVELRCDPISGHTALYWYRQSLGQGLEFLIYFQGNSAPDKSGLPSDRFSAERTGGSVSTLTIQRTQQEDSAVYLCASSLKQTRNTEAFFGQGTRLTVV.